This T cell receptor beta chain was recovered during a study of OX40 agonist ivuxolimab in advanced cancers. About the study: Two cutaneous melanoma patients and one hepatocellular carcinoma patient, three in all, had partial responses. The study, taken as a whole, reports: Mean expanded clone counts were higher in CD8+ than CD4+ T cells. The antigen specificity of the peripheral T cells (those that were expanded) was not determined.

The V end lost 7 bases, the J end lost 9 bases, and 19 bases lay between the germline ends. CDR1 and CDR2 from the germline V gene are KGHSH and LQKENI. This CDR3 is 15 amino acids long. Clones were sequenced by immunoSEQ multiplex PCR, and TCRdb holds only the in-frame ones, with some missing. The repertoire has 60,000 to 80,000 clones, 80% to 90% of them found once; the top ten carry roughly 8.2%. Collection of blood occurred at baseline, at cycle 4 day 1, and at cycle 7 day 1. Concerning this clone: Its antigen is currently unknown.

Sample: CD4+ or CD8+ T cells sorted from blood, taken in a trial of the OX40 agonist ivuxolimab. The V call is TRBV18, the J call TRBJ1-6, with D unresolved. The sequence was obtained from an adult with an advanced solid tumor such as melanoma, head and neck, liver or kidney cancer. The CDR3 DNA reads as TGTGCCAGCTACCGGACTGGATTGGCGGGTTCACCCCTCCACTTT. It specifies CASYRTGLAGSPLHF.